These 10 T cell receptor beta chains share one sample of origin, sequenced in a study of T cells in Graves' hyperthyroidism and ophthalmopathy. The source material, RNA transcripts, was used to amplify TCR beta CDR3 regions. A first-round RT-PCR of the TCR CDR3 used the HTBI primer set. TCRdb analysed the multiplex PCR reads with MiXCR anew, one entry per CDR3 protein. The repertoire holds hundreds of thousands of distinct CDR3 sequences, with roughly 40% as singletons. Source material: blood. These receptors were collected from a man aged 18 to 30 with Graves' hyperthyroidism.

The chain uses TRBV7-9 and TRBJ1-1; D is uncertain. The CDR3 is made up of 13 amino acids. V was shortened by 6 bases and J by 0 bases, with 8 bases between the two germline ends. Germline lookup yields CDR1 SEHNR and CDR2 FQNEAQ (reference sequence). The CDR3 spells CASSPKLNTEAFF. CDR3 nucleotide sequence: TGTGCCAGCAGTCCGAAACTGAACACTGAAGCTTTCTTT. The full variable domain, with the rest looked up from reference TRBV7-9 and TRBJ1-1, is DTGVSQNPRHKITKRGQNVTFRCDPISEHNRLYWYRQTLGQGPEFLTYFQNEAQLEKSRLLSDRFSAERPKGSFSTLEIQRTEQGDSAMYLCASSPKLNTEAFFGQGTRLTVV.

About this clonotype itself: This may stem from a read error, because a much larger clone lies one nucleotide away. The CDR3 DNA reads TGTGCCGGTATGAACAGGGAGGTGGCTGAAGCTTTCTTT. Protein: CAGMNREVAEAFF. The chain couples TRBV19 to TRBJ1-1; a possible D gene is TRBD1 (6 bases). This CDR3 comprises 13 residues. V gave up 11 bases and J gave up 6 bases, with 19 bases separating them. Germline V gene data show CDR1 as LNHDA and CDR2 as SQIVND (reference sequence).

This clonotype was found many times. The chain joins TRBV6-1 to TRBJ2-7, with D maybe TRBD2 (5 bases). Germline CDR1 MNHNS, CDR2 SASEGT. V dropped 1 base and J dropped 3 bases, with 13 bases sitting between them. There are 15 residues in the CDR3. DNA for the CDR3: TGTGCCAGCAGTGAAGTGGGAGATTTAGTCTACGAGCAGTACTTC. Encoded protein: CASSEVGDLVYEQYF.

This chain connects TRBV5-1 to TRBJ2-7; 8 bases are shared with TRBD2. CDR3 length: 16 residues. V was clipped by 5 bases and J by 5 bases; unmatched bases: 15. CDR1 SGHRS and CDR2 YFSETQ come from the germline V gene. CDR3 protein: CASSPEDQRESHEQYF. The CDR3 DNA follows: TGCGCCAGCAGTCCTGAGGACCAGCGGGAGTCCCACGAGCAGTACTTC.

The chain joins TRBV5-6 to TRBJ1-6; no firm D call. This CDR3 has 15 residues. Trimming took off 4 bases at V and 9 bases at J, with 17 bases between the two ends. Germline values: CDR1 SGHDT, CDR2 YYEEEE. The CDR3 nucleotides are TGTGCCAGCAGCCGCGAGCCGGGGATGGGTTCACCCCTCCACTTT. Translating it yields CASSREPGMGSPLHF.

The CDR3 coding sequence is TGTGCCAGCAGCCAACGGTGGGGGGCGGATTATGGCTACACCTTC. Encoded protein: CASSQRWGADYGYTF. This chain links TRBV11-2 with TRBJ1-2; possibly TRBD1 for D (6 bases). Trimming pared 5 bases from V and 5 bases from J, leaving 18 bases between. Germline V gene lookup returns CDR1 SGHAT and CDR2 FQNNGV. This CDR3 is 15 amino acids long.

The rearrangement links TRBV2 to TRBJ2-2; 12 bases fit TRBD2. The V gene end was trimmed by 7 bases and the J gene end by 11 bases; junction bases not matched to a gene: 17. Per the germline V gene, CDR1 is SNHLY and CDR2 is FYNNEI. The CDR3 length is 17 residues. CDR3: CASILEASGGAVGELFF. CDR3 nucleotide sequence: TGTGCCAGCATCCTGGAGGCTAGCGGGGGGGCGGTCGGAGAGCTGTTTTTT. Together with reference TRBV2 and TRBJ2-2, the CDR3 gives the full variable domain: EPEVTQTPSHQVTQMGQEVILRCVPISNHLYFYWYRQILGQKVEFLVSFYNNEISEKSEIFDDQFSVERPDGSNFTLKIRSTKLEDSAMYFCASILEASGGAVGELFFGEGSRLTVL.

The rearrangement uses TRBV2 and TRBJ1-1; D ambiguous. CDR3 length: 14 residues. Trimming stripped 9 bases from V and 1 base from J, with 15 bases between. Germline CDR1 SNHLY, CDR2 FYNNEI. CDR3 amino acids: CASRQADRNTEAFF. The CDR3 nucleotides read TGTGCCAGTCGTCAGGCAGACCGGAACACTGAAGCTTTCTTT. The full variable domain, its missing parts supplied by reference TRBV2 and TRBJ1-1, is EPEVTQTPSHQVTQMGQEVILRCVPISNHLYFYWYRQILGQKVEFLVSFYNNEISEKSEIFDDQFSVERPDGSNFTLKIRSTKLEDSAMYFCASRQADRNTEAFFGQGTRLTVV.

The chain carries TRBV5-5 and TRBJ2-5; D perhaps matches TRBD2 (5 bases). Trimming shortened V by 9 bases and J by 4 bases, and 19 bases separated the two germline ends. The CDR3 is 14 amino acids. Germline CDR1 reads SGHKS; CDR2 reads YYEKEE (reference sequence). The CDR3 region is CANLRGLKGETQYF. The CDR3 DNA reads as TGTGCCAACCTCAGAGGGCTTAAGGGAGAGACCCAGTACTTC.

This clonotype was detected only a few times. Relative to the germline gene, one junction end is altered; a read error may explain this. The chain couples TRBV7-2 to TRBJ2-7; 12 bases match TRBD2. Germline V gene sequence: CDR1 SGHTA, CDR2 FQGNSA. The CDR3 runs 15 residues. The CDR3 loop is CASSQDPGLAGEQYF. The CDR3 DNA sequence: TGCGCCAGCAGCCAAGACCCGGGACTAGCGGGCGAGCAGTACTTC. Combining the CDR3 with reference TRBV7-2 and TRBJ2-7 gives the whole variable domain GAGVSQSPSNKVTEKGKDVELRCDPISGHTALYWYRQSLGQGLEFLIYFQGNSAPDKSGLPSDRFSAERTGGSVSTLTIQRTQQEDSAVYLCASSQDPGLAGEQYFGPGTRLTVT.